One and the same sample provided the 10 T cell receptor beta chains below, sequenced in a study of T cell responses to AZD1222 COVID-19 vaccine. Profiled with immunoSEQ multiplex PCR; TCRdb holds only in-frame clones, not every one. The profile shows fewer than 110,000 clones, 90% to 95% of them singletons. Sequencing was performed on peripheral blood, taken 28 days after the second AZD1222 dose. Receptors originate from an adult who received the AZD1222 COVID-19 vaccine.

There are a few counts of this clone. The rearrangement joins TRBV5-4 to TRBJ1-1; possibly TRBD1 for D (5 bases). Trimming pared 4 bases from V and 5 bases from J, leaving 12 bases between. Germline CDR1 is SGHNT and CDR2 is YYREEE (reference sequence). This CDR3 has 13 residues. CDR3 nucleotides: TGTGCCAGCAGCGCAACAGGAGGGACTGAAGCTTTCTTT. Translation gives CASSATGGTEAFF.

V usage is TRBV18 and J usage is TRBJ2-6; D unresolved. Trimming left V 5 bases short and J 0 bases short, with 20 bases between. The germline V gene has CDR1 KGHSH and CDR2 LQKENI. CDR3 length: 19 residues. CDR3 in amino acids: CASSSIQRLKGSGANVLTF. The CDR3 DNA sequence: TGTGCCAGCTCAAGCATTCAGAGGTTAAAGGGCTCTGGGGCCAACGTCCTGACTTTC.

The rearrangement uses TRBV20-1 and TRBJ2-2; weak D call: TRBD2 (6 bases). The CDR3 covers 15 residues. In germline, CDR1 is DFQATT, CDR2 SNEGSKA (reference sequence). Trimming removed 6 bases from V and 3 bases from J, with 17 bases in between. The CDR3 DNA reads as TGCAGTGCCAGTGAGAGGGCTAGCGACACCGGGGAGCTGTTTTTT. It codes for CSASERASDTGELFF.

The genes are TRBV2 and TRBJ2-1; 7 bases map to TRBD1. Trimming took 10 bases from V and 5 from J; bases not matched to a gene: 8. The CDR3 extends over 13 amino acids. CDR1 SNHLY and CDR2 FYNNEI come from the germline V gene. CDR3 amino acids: CATLRGPHNEQFF. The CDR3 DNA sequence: TGTGCCACCCTTAGGGGGCCCCACAATGAGCAGTTCTTC.

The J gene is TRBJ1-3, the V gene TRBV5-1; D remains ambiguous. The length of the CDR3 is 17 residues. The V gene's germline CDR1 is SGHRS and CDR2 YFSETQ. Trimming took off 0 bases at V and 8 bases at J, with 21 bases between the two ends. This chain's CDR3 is CASSLAITGPREDTIYF. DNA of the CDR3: TGCGCCAGCAGCTTGGCTATTACCGGGCCCCGAGAGGACACCATATATTTT. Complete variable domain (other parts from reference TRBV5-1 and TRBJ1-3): KAGVTQTPRYLIKTRGQQVTLSCSPISGHRSVSWYQQTPGQGLQFLFEYFSETQRNKGNFPGRFSGRQFSNSRSEMNVSTLELGDSALYLCASSLAITGPREDTIYFGEGSWLTVV.

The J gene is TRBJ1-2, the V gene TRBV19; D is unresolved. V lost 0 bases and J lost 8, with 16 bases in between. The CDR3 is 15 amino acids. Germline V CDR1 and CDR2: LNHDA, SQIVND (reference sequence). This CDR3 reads CASSIDPQLSRGYTF. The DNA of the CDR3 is TGTGCCAGTAGTATAGATCCACAACTAAGCAGGGGCTACACCTTC.

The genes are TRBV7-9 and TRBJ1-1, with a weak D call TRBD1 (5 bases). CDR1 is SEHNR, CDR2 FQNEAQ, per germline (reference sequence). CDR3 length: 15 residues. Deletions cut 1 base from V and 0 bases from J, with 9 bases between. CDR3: CASSLGETVNTEAFF. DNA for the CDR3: TGTGCCAGCAGCTTAGGGGAGACAGTGAACACTGAAGCTTTCTTT.

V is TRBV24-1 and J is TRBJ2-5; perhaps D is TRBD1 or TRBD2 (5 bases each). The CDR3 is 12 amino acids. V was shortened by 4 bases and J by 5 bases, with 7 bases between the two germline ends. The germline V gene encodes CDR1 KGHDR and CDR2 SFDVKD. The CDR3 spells CATSDREETQYF. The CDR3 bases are TGTGCCACCAGTGACAGGGAGGAGACCCAGTACTTC.

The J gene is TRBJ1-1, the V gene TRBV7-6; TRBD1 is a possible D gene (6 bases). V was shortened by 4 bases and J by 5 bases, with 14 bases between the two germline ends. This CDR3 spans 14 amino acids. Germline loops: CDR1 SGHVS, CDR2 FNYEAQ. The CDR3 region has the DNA TGTGCCAGCAGCTCCGAGGGGGGGGATACTGAAGCTTTCTTT. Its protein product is CASSSEGGDTEAFF.

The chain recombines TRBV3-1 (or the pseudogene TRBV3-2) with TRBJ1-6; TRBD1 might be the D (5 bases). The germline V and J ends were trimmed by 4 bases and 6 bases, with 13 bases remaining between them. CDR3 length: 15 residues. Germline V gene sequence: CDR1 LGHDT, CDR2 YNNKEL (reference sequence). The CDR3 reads CASSLGQASNSPLHF. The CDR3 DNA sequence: TGTGCCAGCAGCCTGGGGCAGGCGAGTAATTCACCCCTCCACTTT.